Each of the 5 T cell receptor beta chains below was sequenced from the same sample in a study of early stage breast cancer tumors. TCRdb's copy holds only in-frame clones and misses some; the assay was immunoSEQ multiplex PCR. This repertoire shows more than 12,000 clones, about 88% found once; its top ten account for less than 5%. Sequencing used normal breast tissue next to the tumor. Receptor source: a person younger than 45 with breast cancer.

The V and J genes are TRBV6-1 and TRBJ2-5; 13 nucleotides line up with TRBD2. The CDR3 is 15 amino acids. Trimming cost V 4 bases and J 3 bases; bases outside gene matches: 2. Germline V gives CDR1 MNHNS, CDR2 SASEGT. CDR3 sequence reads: CASSGGLAGKETQYF. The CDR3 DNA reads TGTGCCAGCAGTGGGGGACTAGCGGGAAAAGAGACCCAGTACTTC.

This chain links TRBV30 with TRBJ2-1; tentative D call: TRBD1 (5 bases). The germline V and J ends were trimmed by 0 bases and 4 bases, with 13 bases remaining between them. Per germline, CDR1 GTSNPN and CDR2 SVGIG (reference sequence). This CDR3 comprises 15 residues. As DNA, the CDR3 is TGTGCCTGGAGTGTAGGCACAGGCGGTTACAATGAGCAGTTCTTC. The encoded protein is CAWSVGTGGYNEQFF.

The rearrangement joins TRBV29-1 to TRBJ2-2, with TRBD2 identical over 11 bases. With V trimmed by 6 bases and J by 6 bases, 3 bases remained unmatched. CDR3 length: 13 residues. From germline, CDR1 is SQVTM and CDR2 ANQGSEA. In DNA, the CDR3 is TGCAGCGTCGTAGCGGGAGGGGCCGGGGAGCTGTTTTTT. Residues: CSVVAGGAGELFF.

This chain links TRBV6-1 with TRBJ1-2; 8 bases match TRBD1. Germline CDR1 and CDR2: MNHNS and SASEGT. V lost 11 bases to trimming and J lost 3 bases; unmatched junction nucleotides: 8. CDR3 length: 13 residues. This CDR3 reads CAGGGQGDYGYTF. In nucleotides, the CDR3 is TGTGCCGGGGGAGGACAGGGCGACTATGGCTACACCTTC.

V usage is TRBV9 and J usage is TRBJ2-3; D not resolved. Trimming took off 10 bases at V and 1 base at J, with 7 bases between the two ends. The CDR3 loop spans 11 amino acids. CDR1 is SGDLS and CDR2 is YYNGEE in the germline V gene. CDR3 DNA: TGTGCCGCCCTTGGCACAGATACGCAGTATTTT. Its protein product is CAALGTDTQYF. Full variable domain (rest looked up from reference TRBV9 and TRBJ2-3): DSGVTQTPKHLITATGQRVTLRCSPRSGDLSVYWYQQSLDQGLQFLIQYYNGEERAKGNILERFSAQQFPDLHSELNLSSLELGDSALYFCAALGTDTQYFGPGTRLTVL.